Below, one T cell receptor (beta chain) is given with its context. What this receptor recognizes is not known. It has no much larger one-base neighbor in the sample; base qualities were not kept. These data come from a study of vaccination and CD4 T cells after COVID-19 (dated by TCRdb to about 2022). Study-wide context: SARS-CoV-2 positivity had been established in the convalescent patients by nasal swab PCR, and mild disease was recorded in roughly 10 of these patients and severe disease in one. Post-vaccine blood samples were taken a median of approximately 70 days after the second vaccine dose, with a range of roughly 13 to 250 days. Participants received two doses of either the Pfizer-BioNTech BNT162b2 vaccine (n=8) or the Moderna mRNA-1273 vaccine (n=2). For stimulating the cultures, overlapping spike peptide pools were used, derived from SARS-CoV-2 as well as from the common cold coronaviruses HCoV-NL63, HCoV-OC43 and HCoV-229E. Post-COVID blood samples from convalescent patients were collected a median of approximately 100 days after diagnosis, with a range of about 30 to 170 days. As controls, cultures received a CEFX viral epitope pool (the positive control), an HIV-1 Nef peptide pool (the negative control), or no peptide at all. The convalescent cohort comprised six males and four females, including two Hispanic individuals, seven Caucasians, two Asians and one multiracial person. In 10 COVID-19 convalescent patients and a few infection-naive healthy vaccine recipients, researchers compared the spike-specific CD4+ TCR repertoire from before mRNA vaccination with the repertoire from after. Overall study outcomes, separate from this receptor: The number of convalescent patients in the study was relatively small, and the study did not examine early timepoints following natural infection. Of the vaccine-specific clones in convalescent patients, 304 of 307, or nearly all, reacted only to SARS-CoV-2 spike and did not cross-react with common cold coronaviruses. The median count of SARS-CoV-2-reactive clonotypes went up from around 21 after infection to 38 after vaccination, although the change was not significant. Among the post-vaccine SARS-CoV-2-reactive clones in convalescent patients, a median approximately 90% showed up only after vaccination, which suggests vaccine-specific priming.

Receptor libraries were prepared by PCR. DNA from cultured CD4+ T cells was subjected to TCR sequencing with the Oncomine TCR Beta short-read assay at the Johns Hopkins FTIC core. Genomic DNA was extracted from the cultured CD4+ T cells with the QIAamp micro DNA kit. Oncomine TCR Beta libraries from cultured CD4+ T cells were pooled with unique dual indexes and sequenced on an Illumina iSeq 100. In the source study's methods: Non-productive sequences were removed, and CDR3s that did not start with C, did not end with F or W, or were shorter than 7 amino acids were discarded. The MANAFEST web application identified antigen-specific clonotypes by comparing peptide-stimulated wells against reference wells and other culture wells. Positive clones required FDR below 0.05, an odds ratio above 5, and productive frequency above 0.1% in at least two of three replicate wells. A clonotype counted as cross-reactive if it showed significant expansion both in the SARS-CoV-2 spike wells and in at least one common cold coronavirus spike condition. Using R version 3.6.1, CDR3 homology was evaluated through Levenshtein distances (stringdist) along with unrooted phylogenetic trees (ape). TCRdb took the public reads, trimmed them with fastp at Q25, ran MiXCR for clone calling and kept in-frame beta chains. Each record represents a unique CDR3 protein, reported with the most common genes and DNA among its rows. None of the V and J calls come from the authors' own analysis; TCRdb made them. This sample gives some 9,300 distinct CDR3 sequences in total; 45% of them show up just once. Together, the top ten hold more than 10% of the sample.

The germline V gene gives CDR1 as SNHLY and CDR2 as FYNNEI. V gives up 1 base and J gives up 7 bases, and the segment between their germline ends measures 4 bases. The CDR3, cysteine through phenylalanine, is 11 amino acids long. The read is trimmed to its CDR3 DNA, 33 bases read in frame from base 1. Read against the paper, the sample's treatment or condition label means: approximately 9-day PBMC culture with coronavirus spike peptide pools or control peptides (ViraFEST assay). The ViraFEST assay, used in the study, expanded antigen-specific T cells with peptide pools and then identified the expanded clonotypes through TCR sequencing. The convalescent patients' positive SARS-CoV-2 PCR tests were from March to December 2020, which was before the Alpha, Beta and Delta variants emerged in the United States. PBMCs were cultured at roughly 1.8 million per well in IMDM supplemented with roughly 5% human AB serum and around 10 IU/ml IL-2, with around 10 ug/ml peptide pools added. Half of the culture medium was replaced with fresh IL-2-containing medium on days 3 and 7. After roughly 9 days of culture, CD4+ T cells were isolated by negative selection with the EasySep CD4+ T cell isolation kit. Ficoll-Paque Plus gradient centrifugation was used to isolate PBMCs from whole blood, and the isolated PBMCs were then either used fresh or cryopreserved at -140C. Culture conditions were generally each tested in triplicate wells.

The TCR was taken from a human donor who had recovered from COVID-19. Recombination joined TRBV2 with TRBJ1-1, with no reliable assignment of the D segment. The sample taken for sequencing was CD4+ T cells from blood, cultured in vitro. The CDR3 reads as follows: CASSEGSEAFF. The nucleotides read TGTGCCAGCAGTGAAGGGAGTGAAGCTTTCTTT.